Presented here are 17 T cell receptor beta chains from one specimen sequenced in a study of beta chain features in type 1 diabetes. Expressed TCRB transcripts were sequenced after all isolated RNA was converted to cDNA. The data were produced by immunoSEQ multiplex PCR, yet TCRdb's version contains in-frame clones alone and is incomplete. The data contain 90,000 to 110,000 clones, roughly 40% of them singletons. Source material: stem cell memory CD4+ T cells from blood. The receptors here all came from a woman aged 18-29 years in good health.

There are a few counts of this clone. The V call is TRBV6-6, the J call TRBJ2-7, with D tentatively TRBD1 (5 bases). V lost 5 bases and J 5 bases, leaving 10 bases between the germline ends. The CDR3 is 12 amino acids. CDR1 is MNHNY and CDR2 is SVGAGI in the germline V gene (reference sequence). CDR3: CASSPRGDEQYF. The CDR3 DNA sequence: TGTGCCAGCAGTCCAAGGGGCGACGAGCAGTACTTC.

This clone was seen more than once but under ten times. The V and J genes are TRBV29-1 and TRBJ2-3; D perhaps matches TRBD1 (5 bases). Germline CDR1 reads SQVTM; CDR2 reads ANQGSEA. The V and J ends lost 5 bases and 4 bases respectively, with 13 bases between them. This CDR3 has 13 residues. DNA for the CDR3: TGCAGCGTTCGCCACAGGACCCCAGATACGCAGTATTTT. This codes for CSVRHRTPDTQYF.

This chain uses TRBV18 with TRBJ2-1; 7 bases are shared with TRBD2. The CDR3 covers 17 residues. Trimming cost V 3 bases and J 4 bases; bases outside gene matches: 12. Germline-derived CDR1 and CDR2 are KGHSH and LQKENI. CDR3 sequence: CASSPGGPSGPYNEQFF. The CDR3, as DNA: TGTGCCAGCTCACCGGGGGGTCCTAGCGGACCATACAATGAGCAGTTCTTC.

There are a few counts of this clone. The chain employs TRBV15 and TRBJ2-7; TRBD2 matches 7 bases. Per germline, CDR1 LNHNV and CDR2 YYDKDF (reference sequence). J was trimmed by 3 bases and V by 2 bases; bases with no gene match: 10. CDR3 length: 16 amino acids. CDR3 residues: CATSRLAGEVHYEQYF. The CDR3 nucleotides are TGTGCCACCAGCAGATTGGCGGGAGAGGTCCACTACGAGCAGTACTTC.

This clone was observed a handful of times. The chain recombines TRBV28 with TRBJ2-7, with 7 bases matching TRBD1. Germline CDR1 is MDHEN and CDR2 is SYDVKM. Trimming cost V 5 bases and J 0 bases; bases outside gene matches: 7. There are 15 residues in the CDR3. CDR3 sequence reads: CASSGPGQASYEQYF. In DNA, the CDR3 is TGTGCCAGCAGTGGTCCAGGACAGGCCTCCTACGAGCAGTACTTC. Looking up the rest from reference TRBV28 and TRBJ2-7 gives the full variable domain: DVKVTQSSRYLVKRTGEKVFLECVQDMDHENMFWYRQDPGLGLRLIYFSYDVKMKEKGDIPEGYSVSREKKERFSLILESASTNQTSMYLCASSGPGQASYEQYFGPGTRLTVT.

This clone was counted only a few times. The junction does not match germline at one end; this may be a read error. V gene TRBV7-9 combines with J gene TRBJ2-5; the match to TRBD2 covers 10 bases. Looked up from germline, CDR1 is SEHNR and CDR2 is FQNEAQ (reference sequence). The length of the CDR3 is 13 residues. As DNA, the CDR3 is TGTGCCAGCAGCTCCGAGACTAGCGGGTCTTGGAACTTC. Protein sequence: CASSSETSGSWNF. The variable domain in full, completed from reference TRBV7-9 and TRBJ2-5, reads DTGVSQNPRHKITKRGQNVTFRCDPISEHNRLYWYRQTLGQGPEFLTYFQNEAQLEKSRLLSDRFSAERPKGSFSTLEIQRTEQGDSAMYLCASSSETSGSWNFGPGTRLLVL.

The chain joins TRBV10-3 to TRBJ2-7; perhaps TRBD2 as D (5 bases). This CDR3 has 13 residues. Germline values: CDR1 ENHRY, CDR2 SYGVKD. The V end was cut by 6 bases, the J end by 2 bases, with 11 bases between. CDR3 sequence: CAISREQPYEQYF. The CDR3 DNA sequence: TGTGCCATCAGCCGGGAACAGCCCTACGAGCAGTACTTC.

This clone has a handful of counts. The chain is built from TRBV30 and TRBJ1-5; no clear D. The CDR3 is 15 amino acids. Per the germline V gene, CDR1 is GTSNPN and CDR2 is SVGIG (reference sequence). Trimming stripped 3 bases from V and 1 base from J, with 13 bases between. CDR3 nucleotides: TGTGCCTGGAGGTCCGACGGAGGCAGCAATCAGCCCCAGCATTTT. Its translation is CAWRSDGGSNQPQHF.

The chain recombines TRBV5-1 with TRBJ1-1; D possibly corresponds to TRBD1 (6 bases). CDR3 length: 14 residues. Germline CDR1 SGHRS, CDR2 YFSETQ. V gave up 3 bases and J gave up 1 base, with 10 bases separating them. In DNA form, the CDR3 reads TGCGCCAGCAGCTGGTGGGGACAGAACACTGAAGCTTTCTTT. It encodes CASSWWGQNTEAFF.

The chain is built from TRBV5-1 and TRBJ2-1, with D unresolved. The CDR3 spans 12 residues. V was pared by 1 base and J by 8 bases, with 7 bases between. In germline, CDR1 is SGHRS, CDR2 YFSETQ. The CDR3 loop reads CASSLSVDEQFF. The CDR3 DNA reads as TGCGCCAGCAGCTTGTCGGTCGATGAGCAGTTCTTC.

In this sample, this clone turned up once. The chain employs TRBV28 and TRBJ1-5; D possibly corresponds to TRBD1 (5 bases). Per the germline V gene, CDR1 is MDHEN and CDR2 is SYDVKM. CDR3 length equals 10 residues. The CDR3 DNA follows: TGTGTTACAGGCCAGTTAGCCCAGCATTTT. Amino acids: CVTGQLAQHF.

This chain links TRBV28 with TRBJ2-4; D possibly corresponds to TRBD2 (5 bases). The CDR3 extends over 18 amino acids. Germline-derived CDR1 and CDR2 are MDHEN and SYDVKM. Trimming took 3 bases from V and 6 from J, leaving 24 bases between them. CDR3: CASSFPPRREKEGNIQYF. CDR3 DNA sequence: TGTGCCAGCAGTTTCCCCCCTCGAAGGGAGAAAGAGGGAAACATTCAGTACTTC.

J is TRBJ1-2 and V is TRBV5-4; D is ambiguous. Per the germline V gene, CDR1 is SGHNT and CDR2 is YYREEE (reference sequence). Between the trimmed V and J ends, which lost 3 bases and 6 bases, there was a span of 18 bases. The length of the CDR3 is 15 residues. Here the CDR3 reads CASSSGGFLPDGYTF. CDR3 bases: TGTGCCAGCAGCTCAGGAGGGTTTCTTCCTGATGGCTACACCTTC.

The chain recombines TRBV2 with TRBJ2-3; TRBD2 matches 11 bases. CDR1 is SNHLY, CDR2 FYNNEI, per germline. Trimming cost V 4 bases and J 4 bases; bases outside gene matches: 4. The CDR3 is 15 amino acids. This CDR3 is CASSGGLAGADTQYF. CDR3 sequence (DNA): TGTGCCAGCAGTGGTGGACTAGCGGGCGCAGATACGCAGTATTTT. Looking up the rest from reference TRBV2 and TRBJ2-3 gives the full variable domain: EPEVTQTPSHQVTQMGQEVILRCVPISNHLYFYWYRQILGQKVEFLVSFYNNEISEKSEIFDDQFSVERPDGSNFTLKIRSTKLEDSAMYFCASSGGLAGADTQYFGPGTRLTVL.

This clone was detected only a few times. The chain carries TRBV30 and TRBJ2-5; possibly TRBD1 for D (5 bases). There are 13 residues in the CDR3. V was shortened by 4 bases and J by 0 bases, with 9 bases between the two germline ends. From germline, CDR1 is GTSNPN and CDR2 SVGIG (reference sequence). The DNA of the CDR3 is TGTGCCTGGAATGGACAAAACCAAGAGACCCAGTACTTC. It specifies CAWNGQNQETQYF.

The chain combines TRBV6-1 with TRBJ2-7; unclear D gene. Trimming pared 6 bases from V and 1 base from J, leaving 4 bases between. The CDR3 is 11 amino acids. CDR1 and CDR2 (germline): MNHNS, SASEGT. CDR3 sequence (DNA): TGTGCCAGCAGCCCTTCCTACGAGCAGTACTTC. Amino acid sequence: CASSPSYEQYF.

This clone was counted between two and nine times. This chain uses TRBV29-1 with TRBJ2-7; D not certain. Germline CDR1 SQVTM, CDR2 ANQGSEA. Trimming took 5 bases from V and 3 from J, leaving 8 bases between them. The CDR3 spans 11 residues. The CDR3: CSVSLDYEQYF. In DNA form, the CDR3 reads TGCAGCGTTTCCCTAGACTACGAGCAGTACTTC.